This T cell receptor beta chain was recorded in a study of T cell changes during pregnancy in multiple sclerosis. Here immunoSEQ multiplex PCR was the method, and the copy in TCRdb shows in-frame clones only, minus some. The profile shows tens of thousands of clones, roughly 93% of them singletons. Sequencing used peripheral blood, obtained in the third trimester of pregnancy. The clonotype originates from a female donor in good health, enrolled as a control in a pregnancy study.

The CDR3 bases are TGTGCCAGCAGTTTACAGGGCACCACCTACGAGCAGTACTTC. It yields the protein CASSLQGTTYEQYF. This chain uses TRBV28 with TRBJ2-7; weak D call: TRBD1 (5 bases). V was shortened by 2 bases and J by 2 bases, with 10 bases between the two germline ends. The germline V gene encodes CDR1 MDHEN and CDR2 SYDVKM. This CDR3 region has 14 residues.